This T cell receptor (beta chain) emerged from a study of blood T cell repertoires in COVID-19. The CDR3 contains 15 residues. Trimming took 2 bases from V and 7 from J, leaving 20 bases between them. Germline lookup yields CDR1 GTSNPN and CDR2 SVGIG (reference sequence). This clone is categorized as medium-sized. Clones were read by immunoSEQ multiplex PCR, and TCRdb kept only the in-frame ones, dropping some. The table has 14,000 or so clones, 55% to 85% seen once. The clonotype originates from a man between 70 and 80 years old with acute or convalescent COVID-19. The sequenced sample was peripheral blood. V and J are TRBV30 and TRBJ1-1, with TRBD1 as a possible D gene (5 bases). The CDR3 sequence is CAWSRPGLRRGEAFF. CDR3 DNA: TGTGCCTGGAGTAGGCCGGGACTTCGTAGGGGTGAAGCTTTCTTT.